These 6 T cell receptor beta chains share one sample of origin, sequenced in a study of cytomegalovirus exposure and HLA in healthy donors. TCRdb keeps only in-frame clones here, not all; method: immunoSEQ multiplex PCR. The sample shows around 180,000 clones, roughly 80% of them seen only once. Sequenced material: PBMCs. These receptors were taken from a man in his late teens or twenties in good health and CMV-seropositive.

The genes are TRBV28 and TRBJ2-3; D is possibly TRBD1 (6 bases). This CDR3 contains 16 residues. V lost 7 bases and J lost 3, with 20 bases in between. Germline V gene sequence: CDR1 MDHEN, CDR2 SYDVKM. CDR3 DNA: TGTGCCAGCACTCCCTCGAGGGGGAGTAGAACAGATACGCAGTATTTT. It yields the protein CASTPSRGSRTDTQYF.

The count of this clone is one. CDR3 region: CASSLVGSGVSRQYF. CDR3 nucleotide sequence: TGTGCCAGCAGCTTAGTCGGGTCAGGGGTCTCGCGGCAGTACTTC. The rearrangement uses TRBV7-2 and TRBJ2-7; a weak D match, TRBD1 (6 bases). This CDR3 comprises 15 residues. Germline V lookup: CDR1 SGHTA, CDR2 FQGNSA. V lost 1 base and J 9 bases, leaving 19 bases between the germline ends.

This chain uses TRBV29-1 with TRBJ2-5; a weak D match, TRBD2 (6 bases). The CDR3 sequence is 14 residues long. Germline lookup yields CDR1 SQVTM and CDR2 ANQGSEA. Deletions cut 0 bases from V and 5 bases from J, with 13 bases between. CDR3 in amino acids: CSVEDLRGWETQYF. For the CDR3, the DNA is TGCAGCGTTGAAGATTTGCGGGGATGGGAGACCCAGTACTTC.

The chain's CDR3 is CSVAGTIYEQYF. In DNA form, the CDR3 reads TGCAGCGTCGCGGGGACTATCTACGAGCAGTACTTC. This sequence joins TRBV29-1 and TRBJ2-7; 7 positions agree with TRBD2. V was clipped by 6 bases and J by 3 bases; unmatched bases: 5. Per the germline V gene, CDR1 is SQVTM and CDR2 is ANQGSEA. The CDR3 is 12 residues long.

V is TRBV7-7 and J is TRBJ2-5; D perhaps matches TRBD1 (6 bases). The germline V gene encodes CDR1 SSHAT and CDR2 FNYEAQ (reference sequence). The CDR3 runs 14 residues. V lost 1 base, J lost 1 base, and 7 bases lay in between. This CDR3 is CASSLGTAQETQYF. The CDR3 region has the DNA TGTGCCAGCAGCTTAGGGACAGCCCAAGAGACCCAGTACTTC.

The chain uses TRBV18 and TRBJ2-6, with D perhaps TRBD2 (5 bases). CDR3 length: 13 residues. Germline V gene sequence: CDR1 KGHSH, CDR2 LQKENI. The germline V and J ends were trimmed by 9 bases and 3 bases, with 9 bases remaining between them. CDR3 coding DNA: TGTGCCAGTCTCGGGGTTGGGGCCAACGTCCTGACTTTC. Translation: CASLGVGANVLTF.